The 9 T cell receptor beta chains below were found in one sample sequenced in a study of blood T cell repertoires in COVID-19. The protocol was immunoSEQ multiplex PCR, while the TCRdb copy is restricted to in-frame clones and leaves out a portion. The data hold hundreds of thousands of clones, with roughly nine tenths observed a single time. The sequencing sample was made of PBMCs or T cells enriched from blood (not recorded which). The source of these receptors is a woman aged 25 to 45 who had recovered from COVID-19.

The V and J genes are TRBV2 and TRBJ2-2; D may be TRBD2 (5 bases). V was trimmed by 2 bases and J by 6 bases, leaving 10 bases between them. This CDR3 is built from 14 residues. Germline V gene sequence: CDR1 SNHLY, CDR2 FYNNEI. The CDR3 region has the DNA TGTGCCAGCAGTGAAAGCCGAGGGCCCGGGGAGCTGTTTTTT. Amino acids: CASSESRGPGELFF.

The rearrangement links TRBV11-2 to TRBJ2-5; the match to TRBD2 covers 8 bases. CDR1 and CDR2 (germline): SGHAT, FQNNGV. V dropped 1 base and J dropped 3; count of bases not matched to a gene: 7. This CDR3 has 16 residues. CDR3 sequence (DNA): TGTGCCAGCAGCTTAGCGGGGGGGGTCTCAAAAGAGACCCAGTACTTC. Protein sequence: CASSLAGGVSKETQYF.

J is TRBJ2-1 and V is TRBV11-3; maybe TRBD1 (6 bases). Between the trimmed V and J ends, which lost 0 bases and 4 bases, there was a span of 10 bases. The CDR3 is made up of 15 amino acids. Germline V gene data show CDR1 as SGHNT and CDR2 as YENEEA. The CDR3 region is CASSLETTGYNEQFF. In DNA form, the CDR3 reads TGTGCCAGCAGCTTAGAAACGACAGGTTACAATGAGCAGTTCTTC.

The rearrangement links TRBV27 to TRBJ2-7; 9 bases map to TRBD1. Germline CDR1 MNHEY, CDR2 SMNVEV (reference sequence). Trimming at V came to 5 bases and at J to 3 bases, leaving 8 bases not matched to a gene. The CDR3 is 15 residues long. CDR3 nucleotides: TGTGCCAGCAGTGCCTCCGGGACAGGGCTCTACGAGCAGTACTTC. This gives the protein CASSASGTGLYEQYF.

This chain connects TRBV7-9 to TRBJ2-5, with TRBD1 identical over 7 bases. This CDR3 has 15 amino acids. Germline trimming cut 0 bases from V and 3 bases from J; bases unmatched to any gene: 4. Germline-derived CDR1 and CDR2 are SEHNR and FQNEAQ (reference sequence). In DNA form, the CDR3 reads TGTGCCAGCAGCTTAGCGCTGGGGACAGAAGAGACCCAGTACTTC. It translates to CASSLALGTEETQYF.

The chain uses TRBV7-8 and TRBJ1-3, with 9 bases identical to TRBD1. The CDR3 has 15 residues. V shed 5 bases and J 4 bases; nucleotides not matched to a gene: 6. In germline, CDR1 is SGHVS, CDR2 FQNEAQ. CDR3 sequence: CASSRDRVGGNTIYF. In nucleotides, the CDR3 is TGTGCCAGCAGCAGGGACAGGGTAGGGGGAAACACCATATATTTT.

The rearrangement joins TRBV12-5 to TRBJ2-3; weak D call: TRBD2 (5 bases). V was cut by 7 bases and J by 1 base, with 12 bases left in between. Looked up from germline, CDR1 is LGHNT and CDR2 is FRNRAP. The CDR3 spans 14 residues. This CDR3 reads CASDSLRGTDTQYF. The CDR3 nucleotides read TGTGCTAGTGACTCTCTGCGGGGCACAGATACGCAGTATTTT.

The chain uses TRBV5-6 and TRBJ1-2, with 10 nucleotides matching TRBD1. Per germline, CDR1 SGHDT and CDR2 YYEEEE. J lost 7 bases, V lost 4 bases, and 10 bases had no gene match. The CDR3 runs to 15 residues. This chain's CDR3 is CASSIRRTGGTGYTF. Here the CDR3 DNA reads TGTGCCAGCAGCATAAGACGGACAGGGGGAACTGGCTACACCTTC.

V gene TRBV5-1 combines with J gene TRBJ2-1; 8 bases align to TRBD1. Unmatched junction bases numbered 2, after V lost 6 bases and J lost 6 bases. CDR1 and CDR2 (germline): SGHRS, YFSETQ. The CDR3 runs to 12 residues. The CDR3, as DNA: TGCGCCAGCAACGACAGGGGCAATGAGCAGTTCTTC. Its translation: CASNDRGNEQFF.